The clone carrying this TCR beta chain has only a few counts. The antigen is unknown. This record comes from a study of T-cell memory formation after mild COVID-19. Whole-study results and caveats: There was a balanced CD4/CD8 profile in clones contracting day 15 to 85, and later expanders leaned CD4+. Second-wave clones with a day 37 peak had unconfirmed SARS-CoV-2 specificity.

Per germline, CDR1 SGHRS and CDR2 YFSETQ. Trimming left V 2 bases short and J 1 base short, with 12 bases between. There are 16 residues in the CDR3. Via MiXCR, TCRdb re-called the 5' RACE reads, giving one row per CDR3 protein. There are roughly 560,000 distinct CDR3 sequences in the sample; 20% occur only once, and around an eighth lies in the top ten. Sequencing was performed on PBMCs or a T cell subset sorted from them (not recorded which). J is TRBJ2-2 and V is TRBV5-1; D possibly uses TRBD1 or TRBD2 (5 bases each). The receptor was isolated from an adult woman who had mild COVID-19 (a few samples of this study predate the infection). Cell type and time point are not known. This chain's CDR3 is CASSFPGPMNTGELFF. In DNA, the CDR3 is TGCGCCAGCAGCTTCCCGGGACCGATGAACACCGGGGAGCTGTTTTTT.